This T cell receptor (beta chain) comes out of a study of shared clonotypes between healthy human individuals. As for this clone: Its target is unknown. At one boundary the junction diverges from the germline segment, which might be a read error.

General observations from the study: What naive subsets generally showed was a larger estimated richness than memory subsets showed.

The CDR3 length is 15 residues. Germline CDR1 reads SSHAT; CDR2 reads FNYEAQ (reference sequence). Per the original methods: Filtering differed because ImmunoSEQ produced junction-only sequences that carried no quality scores. Assay: immunoSEQ multiplex PCR; the TCRdb copy retains only in-frame clones and omits some. D and trimming come from the DNA, and the V and J calls and clone size come from that table. The sample consists of some 1,600,000 clones, about 98% of them appearing once. Sequencing was done on a sample of naive CD4+ T cells sorted from blood. The subset denotes: CD45RA+ positively selected. The clonotype comes from a man aged 30 to 45 in good health. This chain uses TRBV7-7 with TRBJ2-5, with 10 bases aligning to TRBD1. The CDR3 loop is CASSRDRGLAETQYF. Here the CDR3 DNA reads TGTGCTAGCAGCAGAGACAGGGGGCTAGCAGAGACCCAGTACTTC. Full variable domain (outside the CDR3, taken from reference TRBV7-7 and TRBJ2-5): GAGVSQSPRYKVTKRGQDVTLRCDPISSHATLYWYQQALGQGPEFLTYFNYEAQPDKSGLPSDRFSAERPEGSISTLTIQRTEQRDSAMYRCASSRDRGLAETQYFGPGTRLLVL.